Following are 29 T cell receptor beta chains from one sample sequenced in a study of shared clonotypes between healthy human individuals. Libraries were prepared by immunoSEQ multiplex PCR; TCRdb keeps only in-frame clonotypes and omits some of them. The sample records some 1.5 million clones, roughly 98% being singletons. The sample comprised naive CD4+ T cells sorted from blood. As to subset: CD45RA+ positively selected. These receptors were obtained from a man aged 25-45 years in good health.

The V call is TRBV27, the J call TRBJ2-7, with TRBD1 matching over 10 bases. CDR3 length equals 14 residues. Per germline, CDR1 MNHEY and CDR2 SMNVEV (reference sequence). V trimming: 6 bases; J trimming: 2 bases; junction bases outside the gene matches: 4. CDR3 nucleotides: TGTGCCAGCAGACCGGGACAGGGGACCTACGAGCAGTACTTC. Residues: CASRPGQGTYEQYF.

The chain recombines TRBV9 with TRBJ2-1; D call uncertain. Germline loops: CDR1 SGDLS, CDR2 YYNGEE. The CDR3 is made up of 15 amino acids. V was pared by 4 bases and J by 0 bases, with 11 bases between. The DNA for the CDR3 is TGTGCCAGCAGCCTTCTAGATAGCTCCTACAATGAGCAGTTCTTC. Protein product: CASSLLDSSYNEQFF.

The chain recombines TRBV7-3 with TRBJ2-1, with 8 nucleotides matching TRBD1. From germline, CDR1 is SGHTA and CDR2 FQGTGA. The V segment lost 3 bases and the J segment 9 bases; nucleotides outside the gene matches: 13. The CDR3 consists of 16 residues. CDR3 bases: TGTGCCAGCAGCTTCCGTATAGGACAGGGTAAGGGTGAGCAGTTCTTC. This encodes CASSFRIGQGKGEQFF.

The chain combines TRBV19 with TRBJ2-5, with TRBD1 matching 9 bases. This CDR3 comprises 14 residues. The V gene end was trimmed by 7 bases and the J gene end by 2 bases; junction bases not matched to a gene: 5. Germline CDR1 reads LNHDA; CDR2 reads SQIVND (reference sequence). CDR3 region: CASNRGRSQETQYF. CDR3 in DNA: TGTGCCAGTAACAGGGGGCGGTCTCAAGAGACCCAGTACTTC.

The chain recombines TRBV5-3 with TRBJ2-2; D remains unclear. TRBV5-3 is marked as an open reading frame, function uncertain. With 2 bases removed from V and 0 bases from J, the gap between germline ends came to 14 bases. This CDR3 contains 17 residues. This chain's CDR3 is CARSLTRPPTNTGELFF. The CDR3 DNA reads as TGTGCCAGAAGCTTAACACGACCCCCTACGAACACCGGGGAGCTGTTTTTT.

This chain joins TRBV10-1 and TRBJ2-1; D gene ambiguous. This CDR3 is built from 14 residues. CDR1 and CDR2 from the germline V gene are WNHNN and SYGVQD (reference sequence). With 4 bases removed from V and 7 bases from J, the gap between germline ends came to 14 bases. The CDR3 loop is CASSGGDNRNEQFF. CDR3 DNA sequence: TGCGCCAGCAGTGGTGGAGACAATAGGAATGAGCAGTTCTTC.

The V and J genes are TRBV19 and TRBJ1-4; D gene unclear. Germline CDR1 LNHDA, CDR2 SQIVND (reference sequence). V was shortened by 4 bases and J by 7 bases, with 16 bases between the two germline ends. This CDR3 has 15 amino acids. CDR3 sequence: CASSKSAIGGEKLFF. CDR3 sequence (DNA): TGTGCCAGTAGTAAGTCAGCTATCGGCGGTGAAAAACTGTTTTTT.

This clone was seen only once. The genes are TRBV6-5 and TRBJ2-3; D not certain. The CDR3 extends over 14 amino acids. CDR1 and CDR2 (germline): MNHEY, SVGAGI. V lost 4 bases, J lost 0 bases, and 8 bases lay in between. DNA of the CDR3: TGTGCCAGCAGTTCAGAGCTGAGCACAGATACGCAGTATTTT. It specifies CASSSELSTDTQYF.

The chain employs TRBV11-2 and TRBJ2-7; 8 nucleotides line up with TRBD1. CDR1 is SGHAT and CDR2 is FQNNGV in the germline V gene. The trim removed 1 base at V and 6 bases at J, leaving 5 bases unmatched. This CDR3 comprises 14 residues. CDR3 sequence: CASSLAGTGSEQYF. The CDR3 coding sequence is TGTGCCAGCAGCTTAGCCGGGACAGGCAGCGAGCAGTACTTC. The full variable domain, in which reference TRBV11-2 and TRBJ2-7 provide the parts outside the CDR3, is EAGVAQSPRYKIIEKRQSVAFWCNPISGHATLYWYQQILGQGPKLLIQFQNNGVVDDSQLPKDRFSAERLKGVDSTLKIQPAKLEDSAVYLCASSLAGTGSEQYFGPGTRLTVT.

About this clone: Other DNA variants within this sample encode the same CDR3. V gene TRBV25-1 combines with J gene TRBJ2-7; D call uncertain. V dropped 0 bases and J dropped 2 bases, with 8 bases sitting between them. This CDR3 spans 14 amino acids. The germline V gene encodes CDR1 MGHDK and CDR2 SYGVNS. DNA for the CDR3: TGTGCCAGCAGTGAATATAGGGTTCCCTACGAGCAGTACTTC. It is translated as CASSEYRVPYEQYF.

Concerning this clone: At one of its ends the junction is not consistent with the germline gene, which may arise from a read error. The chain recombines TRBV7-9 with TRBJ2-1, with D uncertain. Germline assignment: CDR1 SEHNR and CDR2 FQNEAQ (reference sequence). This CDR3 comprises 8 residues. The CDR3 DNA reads TGTGCCAGCAATGGGCAGTTCTTC. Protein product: CASNGQFF.

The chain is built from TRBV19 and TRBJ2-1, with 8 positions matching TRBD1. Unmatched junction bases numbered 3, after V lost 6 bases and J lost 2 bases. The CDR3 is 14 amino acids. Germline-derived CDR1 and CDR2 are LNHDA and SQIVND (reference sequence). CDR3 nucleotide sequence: TGTGCCAGTAGGACAGGGGTAACCTACAATGAGCAGTTCTTC. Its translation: CASRTGVTYNEQFF.

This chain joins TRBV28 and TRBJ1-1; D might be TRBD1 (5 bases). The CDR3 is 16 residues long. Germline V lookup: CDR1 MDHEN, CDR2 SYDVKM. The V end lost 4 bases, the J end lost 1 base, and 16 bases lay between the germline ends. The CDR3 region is CASSSPGRMTNTEAFF. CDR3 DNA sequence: TGTGCCAGCAGTTCACCGGGACGGATGACGAACACTGAAGCTTTCTTT.

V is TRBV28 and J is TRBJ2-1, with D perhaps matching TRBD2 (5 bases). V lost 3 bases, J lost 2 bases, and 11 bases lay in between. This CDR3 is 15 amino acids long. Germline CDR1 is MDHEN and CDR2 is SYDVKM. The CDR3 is CASSFGNAPYNEQFF. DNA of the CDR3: TGTGCCAGCAGTTTCGGGAATGCTCCCTACAATGAGCAGTTCTTC.

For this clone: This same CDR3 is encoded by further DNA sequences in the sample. CDR3 nucleotide sequence: TGTGCCAGCAGCTTAGTTCGGGGGTACGAGCAGTACTTC. This encodes CASSLVRGYEQYF. The chain combines TRBV7-2 with TRBJ2-7; a possible D gene is TRBD2 (6 bases). Germline CDR1 and CDR2: SGHTA and FQGNSA. The ends were cut back, 1 base at V and 4 bases at J, with 8 bases in the middle. This CDR3 is 13 amino acids long. Full variable domain (remainder filled in from reference TRBV7-2 and TRBJ2-7): GAGVSQSPSNKVTEKGKDVELRCDPISGHTALYWYRQSLGQGLEFLIYFQGNSAPDKSGLPSDRFSAERTGGSVSTLTIQRTQQEDSAVYLCASSLVRGYEQYFGPGTRLTVT.

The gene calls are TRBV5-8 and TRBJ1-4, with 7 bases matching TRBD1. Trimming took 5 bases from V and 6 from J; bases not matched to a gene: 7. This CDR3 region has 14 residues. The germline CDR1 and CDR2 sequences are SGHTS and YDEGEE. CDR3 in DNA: TGTGCCAGCAGTCCCGGGACAGCTCATGAAAAACTGTTTTTT. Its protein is CASSPGTAHEKLFF.

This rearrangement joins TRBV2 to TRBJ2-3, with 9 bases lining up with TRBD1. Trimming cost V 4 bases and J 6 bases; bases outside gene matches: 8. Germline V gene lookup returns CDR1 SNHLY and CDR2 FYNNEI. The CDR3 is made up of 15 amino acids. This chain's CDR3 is CASSARDRARDTQYF. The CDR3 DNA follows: TGTGCCAGCAGTGCTAGGGACAGGGCAAGGGATACGCAGTATTTT.

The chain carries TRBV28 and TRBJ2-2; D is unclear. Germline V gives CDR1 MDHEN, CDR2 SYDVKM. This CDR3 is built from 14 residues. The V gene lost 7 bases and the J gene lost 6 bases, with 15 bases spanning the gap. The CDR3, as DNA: TGTGCCAGCACTCCCGGGCCGAGTCCCGGGGAGCTGTTTTTT. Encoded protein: CASTPGPSPGELFF.

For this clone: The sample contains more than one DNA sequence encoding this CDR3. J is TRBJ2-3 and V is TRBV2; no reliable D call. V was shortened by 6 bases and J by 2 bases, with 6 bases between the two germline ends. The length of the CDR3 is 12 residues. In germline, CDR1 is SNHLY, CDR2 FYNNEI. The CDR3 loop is CASSSYTDTQYF. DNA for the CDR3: TGTGCCAGCAGCTCTTACACAGATACGCAGTATTTT.

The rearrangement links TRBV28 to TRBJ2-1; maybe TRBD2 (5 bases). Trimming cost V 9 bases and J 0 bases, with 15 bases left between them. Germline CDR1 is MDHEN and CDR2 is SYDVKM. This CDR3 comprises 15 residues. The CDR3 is CASREAASSYNEQFF. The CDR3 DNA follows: TGTGCCAGTAGGGAAGCGGCCAGCTCCTACAATGAGCAGTTCTTC.

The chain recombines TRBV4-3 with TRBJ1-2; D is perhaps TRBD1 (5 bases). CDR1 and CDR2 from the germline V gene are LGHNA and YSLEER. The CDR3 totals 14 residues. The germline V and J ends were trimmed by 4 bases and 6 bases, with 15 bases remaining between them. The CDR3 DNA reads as TGCGCCAGCAGCCCCCTAAGCGGGGCGGATGGCTACACCTTC. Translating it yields CASSPLSGADGYTF.

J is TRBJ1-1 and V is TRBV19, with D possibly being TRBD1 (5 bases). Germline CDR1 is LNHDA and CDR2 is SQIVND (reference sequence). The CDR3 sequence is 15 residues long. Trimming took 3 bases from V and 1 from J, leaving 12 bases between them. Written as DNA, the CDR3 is TGTGCCAGTAGTATTGGGGCAGGGACGAACACTGAAGCTTTCTTT. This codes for CASSIGAGTNTEAFF.

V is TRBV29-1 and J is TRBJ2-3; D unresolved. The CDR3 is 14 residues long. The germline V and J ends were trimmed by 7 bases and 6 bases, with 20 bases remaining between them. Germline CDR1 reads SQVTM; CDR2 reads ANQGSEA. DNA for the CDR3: TGCAGCGCCTTGAAAGGGTCTAGGTCTGATACGCAGTATTTT. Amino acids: CSALKGSRSDTQYF.

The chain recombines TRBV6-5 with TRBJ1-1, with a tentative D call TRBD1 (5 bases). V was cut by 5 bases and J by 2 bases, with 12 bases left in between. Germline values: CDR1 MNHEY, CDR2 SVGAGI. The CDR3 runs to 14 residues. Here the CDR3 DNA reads TGTGCCAGCAGTAACCCGGGGCGTAACACTGAAGCTTTCTTT. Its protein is CASSNPGRNTEAFF.

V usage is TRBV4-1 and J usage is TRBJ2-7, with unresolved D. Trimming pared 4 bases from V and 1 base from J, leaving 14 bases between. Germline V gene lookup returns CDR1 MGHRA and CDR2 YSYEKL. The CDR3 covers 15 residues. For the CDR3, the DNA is TGCGCCAGCAGCCTTAGACTGGCGGCGTCCTACGAGCAGTACTTC. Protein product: CASSLRLAASYEQYF.

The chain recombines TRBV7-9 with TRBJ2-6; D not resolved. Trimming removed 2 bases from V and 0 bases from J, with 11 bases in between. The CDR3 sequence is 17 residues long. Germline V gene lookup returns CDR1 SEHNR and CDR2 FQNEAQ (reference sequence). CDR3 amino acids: CASSLFSELSGANVLTF. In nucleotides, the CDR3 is TGTGCCAGCAGCTTATTTAGTGAGCTCTCTGGGGCCAACGTCCTGACTTTC. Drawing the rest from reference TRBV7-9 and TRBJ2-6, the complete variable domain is DTGVSQNPRHKITKRGQNVTFRCDPISEHNRLYWYRQTLGQGPEFLTYFQNEAQLEKSRLLSDRFSAERPKGSFSTLEIQRTEQGDSAMYLCASSLFSELSGANVLTFGAGSRLTVL.

This CDR3 is CASSTRWEGYNEQFF. DNA of the CDR3: TGTGCCAGCAGCACCAGGTGGGAGGGATACAATGAGCAGTTCTTC. V and J are TRBV9 and TRBJ2-1, with TRBD2 identical over 7 bases. This CDR3 contains 15 residues. The J segment lost 4 bases and the V segment lost 4 bases, leaving 8 bases of the junction unmatched. Per the germline V gene, CDR1 is SGDLS and CDR2 is YYNGEE.

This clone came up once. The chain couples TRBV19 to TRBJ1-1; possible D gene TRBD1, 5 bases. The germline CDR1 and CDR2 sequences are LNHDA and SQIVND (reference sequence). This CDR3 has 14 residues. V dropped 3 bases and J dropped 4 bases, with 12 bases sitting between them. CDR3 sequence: CASSIRWGITEAFF. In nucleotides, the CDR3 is TGTGCCAGTAGTATCCGGTGGGGGATCACTGAAGCTTTCTTT. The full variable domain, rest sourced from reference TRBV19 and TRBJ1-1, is DGGITQSPKYLFRKEGQNVTLSCEQNLNHDAMYWYRQDPGQGLRLIYYSQIVNDFQKGDIAEGYSVSREKKESFPLTVTSAQKNPTAFYLCASSIRWGITEAFFGQGTRLTVV.

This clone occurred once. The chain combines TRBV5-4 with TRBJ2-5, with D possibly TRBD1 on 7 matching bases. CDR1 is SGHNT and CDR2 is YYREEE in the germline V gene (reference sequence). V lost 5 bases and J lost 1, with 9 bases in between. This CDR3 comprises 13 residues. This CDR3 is CASSQGGQETQYF. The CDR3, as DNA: TGTGCCAGCAGTCAGGGGGGCCAAGAGACCCAGTACTTC.